These T cell receptor beta chains were read from a single sample in a study of T cell responses to AZD1222 COVID-19 vaccine. Produced via immunoSEQ multiplex PCR; TCRdb's table is partial and in-frame only. The sample shows approximately 110,000 clones, 86% of them seen only once. Specimen: peripheral blood, collected on day 0 of AZD1222 vaccination. These receptors all stem from an adult in good health. CDR3s include the opening cysteine and the closing phenylalanine or tryptophan.

len: 12; j_gene: TRBJ2-3; v_gene: TRBV29-1; CDR3aa: CSVEGVADTQYF
len: 14; j_gene: TRBJ2-7; v_gene: TRBV6-5; CDR3aa: CASSIPGSTYEQYF
len: 13; j_gene: TRBJ2-7; v_gene: TRBV28; CDR3aa: CASSSGQHYEQYF
len: 10; j_gene: TRBJ2-3; v_gene: TRBV10-1; CDR3aa: CASSGDTQYF
len: 15; j_gene: TRBJ2-2; v_gene: TRBV6-5; CDR3aa: CASRAGTANTGELFF
len: 18; j_gene: TRBJ2-4; v_gene: TRBV6-4; CDR3aa: CASSEEGTNRGPKNIQYF
len: 12; j_gene: TRBJ1-4; v_gene: TRBV12-3/TRBV12-4; CDR3aa: CASSRDREKLFF
len: 13; j_gene: TRBJ1-1; v_gene: TRBV6-4; CDR3aa: CASKPGVNTEAFF
len: 15; j_gene: TRBJ1-1; v_gene: TRBV5-1; CDR3aa: CASSSTTGGTSEAFF
len: 14; j_gene: TRBJ2-5; v_gene: TRBV10-1; CDR3aa: CASSEGTGYETQYF
len: 16; j_gene: TRBJ2-2; v_gene: TRBV6-1; CDR3aa: CASSEAPGWNTGELFF
len: 14; j_gene: TRBJ1-2; v_gene: TRBV5-1; CDR3aa: CASSLVGDVYGYTF
len: 18; j_gene: TRBJ1-6; v_gene: TRBV4-1; CDR3aa: CASSRFVPPVIHNSPLHF
len: 15; j_gene: TRBJ2-6; v_gene: TRBV7-8; CDR3aa: CASTMGGSGANVLTF
len: 15; j_gene: TRBJ1-4; v_gene: TRBV27; CDR3aa: CASSLGLGTNEKLFF
len: 12; j_gene: TRBJ2-1; v_gene: TRBV28; CDR3aa: CASSLGYLRPFF
len: 15; j_gene: TRBJ2-7; v_gene: TRBV3-1/TRBV3-2; CDR3aa: CASSQGTSGAYEQYF
len: 13; j_gene: TRBJ2-3; v_gene: TRBV9; CDR3aa: CASSPRGIDTQYF
len: 15; j_gene: TRBJ1-2; v_gene: TRBV3-1/TRBV3-2; CDR3aa: CASSQSEGGSSGYTF
len: 11; j_gene: TRBJ1-1; v_gene: TRBV30; CDR3aa: CAWSVQGEAFF
len: 17; j_gene: TRBJ2-1; v_gene: TRBV27; CDR3aa: CASSLASRGGGYNEQFF
len: 15; j_gene: TRBJ2-1; v_gene: TRBV10-2; CDR3aa: CASTGGGAAYNEQFF
len: 16; j_gene: TRBJ1-5; v_gene: TRBV28; CDR3aa: CASSGFIGGGSQPQHF
len: 15; j_gene: TRBJ2-7; v_gene: TRBV5-1; CDR3aa: CASSQEPGRAYEQYF
len: 16; j_gene: TRBJ2-7; v_gene: TRBV29-1; CDR3aa: CSVGGGTSGRLREQYF
len: 14; j_gene: TRBJ2-2; v_gene: TRBV19; CDR3aa: CAISEGGYTGELFF
len: 15; j_gene: TRBJ2-1; v_gene: TRBV20-1; CDR3aa: CSASMGGRSYNEQFF
len: 15; j_gene: TRBJ2-1; v_gene: TRBV27; CDR3aa: CASSPLATSYNEQFF
len: 15; j_gene: TRBJ2-7; v_gene: TRBV3-1/TRBV3-2; CDR3aa: CASSQTSGSSYEQYF
len: 15; j_gene: TRBJ1-4; v_gene: TRBV18; CDR3aa: CASSPSPVANEKLFF
len: 15; j_gene: TRBJ2-3; v_gene: TRBV7-2; CDR3aa: CASSLGGRSTDTQYF
len: 13; j_gene: TRBJ1-1; v_gene: TRBV27; CDR3aa: CASRRHEGTEAFF
len: 14; j_gene: TRBJ2-7; v_gene: TRBV14; CDR3aa: CASSQTREGGEQYF
len: 14; j_gene: TRBJ2-5; v_gene: TRBV7-9; CDR3aa: CASSSDRSQETQYF
len: 15; j_gene: TRBJ2-7; v_gene: TRBV28; CDR3aa: CASIAAGMVSYEQYF
len: 17; j_gene: TRBJ1-6; v_gene: TRBV19; CDR3aa: CASSIGPDRAGNSPLHF
len: 13; j_gene: TRBJ2-3; v_gene: TRBV5-1; CDR3aa: CASSFPRADTQYF
len: 12; j_gene: TRBJ1-6; v_gene: TRBV7-9; CDR3aa: CAIHPIGSPLHF
len: 13; j_gene: TRBJ1-4; v_gene: TRBV19; CDR3aa: CASSNQRNEKLFF
len: 16; j_gene: TRBJ1-2; v_gene: TRBV28; CDR3aa: CASSLGQGASLHGYTF
len: 17; j_gene: TRBJ2-7; v_gene: TRBV7-9; CDR3aa: CASSLVPFGRRNGEQYF
len: 13; j_gene: TRBJ2-7; v_gene: TRBV6-5; CDR3aa: CASLRARGGEQYF
len: 14; j_gene: TRBJ2-7; v_gene: TRBV11-3; CDR3aa: CASSDRQGRGEQYF
len: 15; j_gene: TRBJ1-1; v_gene: TRBV7-9; CDR3aa: CASSTREGRDTEAFF
len: 14; j_gene: TRBJ2-7; v_gene: TRBV19; CDR3aa: CASTGQVGGYEQYF
len: 18; j_gene: TRBJ2-7; v_gene: TRBV6-4; CDR3aa: CASSGPRDRIPLSYEQYF
len: 14; j_gene: TRBJ1-6; v_gene: TRBV7-2; CDR3aa: CASSSGQSHSPLHF
len: 12; j_gene: TRBJ2-3; v_gene: TRBV7-3; CDR3aa: CASSLIQGGQYF
len: 15; j_gene: TRBJ1-1; v_gene: TRBV5-4; CDR3aa: CASSPRQGMNTEAFF